The T cell receptor beta chain described here comes from a study of shared clonotypes between healthy human individuals. Findings and limits, study-wide: Clonotypes shared by all four sorted-subset donors had higher generation probabilities than non-shared clonotypes.

The naive CD8 population came from CD45RO-negative cells selected for CCR7, without terminally differentiated effector memory CD45RA+ cells. The CDR3 spans 15 residues. The germline CDR1 and CDR2 sequences are KGHSH and LQKENI. The V and J ends lost 3 bases and 1 base, in that order; junction bases with no gene match: 5. A note on this clone: No antigen is known for it.

The data were produced by immunoSEQ multiplex PCR, yet TCRdb's version contains in-frame clones alone and is incomplete. The repertoire holds some 2.1 million clones, with 85% to 95% as singletons. Sequencing used naive CD8+ T cells sorted from blood. The sequence came from a young man in good health. The chain uses TRBV18 and TRBJ2-7; 8 bases match TRBD1. The CDR3 DNA follows: TGTGCCAGCTCACCCTCGGGACAGGAATCCTACGAGCAGTACTTC. Its protein is CASSPSGQESYEQYF. The full variable domain, with the rest looked up from reference TRBV18 and TRBJ2-7, is NAGVMQNPRHLVRRRGQEARLRCSPMKGHSHVYWYRQLPEEGLKFMVYLQKENIIDESGMPKERFSAEFPKEGPSILRIQQVVRGDSAAYFCASSPSGQESYEQYFGPGTRLTVT.